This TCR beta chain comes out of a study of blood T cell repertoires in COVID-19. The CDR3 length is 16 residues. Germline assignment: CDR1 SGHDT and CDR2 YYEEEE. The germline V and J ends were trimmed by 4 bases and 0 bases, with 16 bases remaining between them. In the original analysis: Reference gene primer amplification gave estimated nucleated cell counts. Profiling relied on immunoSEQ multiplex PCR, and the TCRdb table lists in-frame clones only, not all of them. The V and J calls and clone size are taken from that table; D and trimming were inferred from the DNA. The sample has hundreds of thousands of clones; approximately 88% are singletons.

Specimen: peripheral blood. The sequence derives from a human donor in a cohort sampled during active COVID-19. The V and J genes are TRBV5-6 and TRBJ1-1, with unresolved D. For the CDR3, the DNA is TGTGCCAGCAGCCCCAAGTGGGCAGTCGTGAACACTGAAGCTTTCTTT. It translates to CASSPKWAVVNTEAFF.